Listed below are T cell receptor beta chains from one sample, sequenced in a study of cytomegalovirus exposure and HLA in healthy donors. TCRdb keeps only in-frame clones here, not all; method: immunoSEQ multiplex PCR. The table lists some 90,000 clones, 96% of them singletons. The sequenced sample was PBMCs. These receptors came from a man in his late teens or twenties in good health and CMV-seronegative. Both conserved end residues are part of each CDR3. Each record gives: D gene, V gene, J gene, clone size, CDR3 DNA, CDR3 protein. The D gene is left open where the match is weak. Clone size is given for some rows only: seen once, a few or many times, or a class if the clone is expanded.

d_call: TRBD2
v_call: TRBV5-6
j_call: TRBJ2-7
clone_size: .
cdr3_nt: TGTGCCAGCAGCCCAGGGTGGGGGAGGGTGACCTACGAGCAGTACTTC
cdr3_aa: CASSPGWGRVTYEQYF

d_call: TRBD2
v_call: TRBV5-1
j_call: TRBJ2-3
clone_size: .
cdr3_nt: TGCGCCAGCAGCTTGTCACTAGCGGGAGTTGGTACAGATACGCAGTATTTT
cdr3_aa: CASSLSLAGVGTDTQYF

d_call: TRBD1
v_call: TRBV29-1
j_call: TRBJ1-1
clone_size: .
cdr3_nt: TGCAGCGTTCAGGGGGCTGAGAACACTGAAGCTTTCTTT
cdr3_aa: CSVQGAENTEAFF

d_call: .
v_call: TRBV15
j_call: TRBJ1-1
clone_size: .
cdr3_nt: TGTGCCACCAGCAGAGATCTTTGGAACACTGAAGCTTTCTTT
cdr3_aa: CATSRDLWNTEAFF

d_call: TRBD1
v_call: TRBV5-6
j_call: TRBJ1-2
clone_size: .
cdr3_nt: TGTGCCAGCAGCACTCTGACAGGGAATGGCTACACCTTC
cdr3_aa: CASSTLTGNGYTF

d_call: .
v_call: TRBV30
j_call: TRBJ1-2
clone_size: .
cdr3_nt: TGTGCCTGGAGTGTGGGGGGGCGGCGGGGCTACACCTTC
cdr3_aa: CAWSVGGRRGYTF

d_call: TRBD1
v_call: TRBV10-3
j_call: TRBJ1-5
clone_size: once
cdr3_nt: TGTGCCATCAGTGCAGGGACAGCTAATCAGCCCCAGCATTTT
cdr3_aa: CAISAGTANQPQHF

d_call: .
v_call: TRBV29-1
j_call: TRBJ2-1
clone_size: few
cdr3_nt: TGCAGCGTTGACGGGACGGGGGAGTACAATGAGCAGTTCTTC
cdr3_aa: CSVDGTGEYNEQFF

d_call: .
v_call: TRBV27
j_call: TRBJ2-5
clone_size: .
cdr3_nt: TGTGCCAGCAGTTTTTATTCAGGGGCGAAGGAGACCCAGTACTTC
cdr3_aa: CASSFYSGAKETQYF

d_call: TRBD2
v_call: TRBV5-1
j_call: TRBJ2-6
clone_size: .
cdr3_nt: TGCGCCAGCAGCTTGCCCCGTTTAGCGGGAGTAACCTCCGCCCCTGGGGCCAACGTCCTGACTTTC
cdr3_aa: CASSLPRLAGVTSAPGANVLTF

d_call: .
v_call: TRBV7-9
j_call: TRBJ1-2
clone_size: .
cdr3_nt: TGTGCCAGCAGGCGCACAGATCACTATGGCTACACCTTC
cdr3_aa: CASRRTDHYGYTF

d_call: .
v_call: TRBV30
j_call: TRBJ2-5
clone_size: .
cdr3_nt: TGTGCCTGGAAGCCTCAAGAGACCCAGTACTTC
cdr3_aa: CAWKPQETQYF

d_call: .
v_call: TRBV4-3
j_call: TRBJ2-1
clone_size: .
cdr3_nt: TGCGCCAGCAGCCAAGATTTCAGCTACAATGAGCAGTTCTTC
cdr3_aa: CASSQDFSYNEQFF

d_call: .
v_call: TRBV7-9
j_call: TRBJ1-3
clone_size: once
cdr3_nt: TGTGCCAGCAGCTCCGGAGGGAGCTTCTCTGGAAACACCATATATTTT
cdr3_aa: CASSSGGSFSGNTIYF

d_call: .
v_call: TRBV10-2
j_call: TRBJ1-5
clone_size: .
cdr3_nt: TGCGCCAGCAGTGACGTACGGGGGGCCGCTCAGCCCCAGCATTTT
cdr3_aa: CASSDVRGAAQPQHF

d_call: .
v_call: TRBV6-5
j_call: TRBJ1-1
clone_size: once
cdr3_nt: TGTGCCAGCATGATAGACAAGAACACTGAAGCTTTCTTT
cdr3_aa: CASMIDKNTEAFF

d_call: .
v_call: TRBV7-2
j_call: TRBJ2-1
clone_size: .
cdr3_nt: TGTGCCAGCAGCTTAGGCGGCGGCCTCAATGAGCAGTTCTTC
cdr3_aa: CASSLGGGLNEQFF

d_call: .
v_call: TRBV9
j_call: TRBJ2-3
clone_size: .
cdr3_nt: TGTGCCAGCAGCTTAGGCGGGACAGTGGGTGGAGATACGCAGTATTTT
cdr3_aa: CASSLGGTVGGDTQYF

d_call: TRBD1
v_call: TRBV5-5
j_call: TRBJ2-6
clone_size: .
cdr3_nt: TGTGCCAGCAGCCGAAGGACAGGTATTTTGGCCAACGTCCTGACTTTC
cdr3_aa: CASSRRTGILANVLTF

d_call: .
v_call: TRBV27
j_call: TRBJ1-5
clone_size: .
cdr3_nt: TGTGCCAGCAGTTTGGCGGGGAGCAATCAGCCCCAGCATTTT
cdr3_aa: CASSLAGSNQPQHF

d_call: .
v_call: TRBV27
j_call: TRBJ1-2
clone_size: .
cdr3_nt: TGTGCCAGCAGTTTGGAAGGGAGGGATGGCTACACCTTC
cdr3_aa: CASSLEGRDGYTF

d_call: TRBD1
v_call: TRBV7-8
j_call: TRBJ1-1
clone_size: .
cdr3_nt: TGTGCCAGCAGCTCCGGGACAGGGACTGAAGCTTTCTTT
cdr3_aa: CASSSGTGTEAFF

d_call: .
v_call: TRBV6-5
j_call: TRBJ2-1
clone_size: .
cdr3_nt: TGTGCCAGCAGTCGCAATGAGCAGTTCTTC
cdr3_aa: CASSRNEQFF

d_call: TRBD1
v_call: TRBV18
j_call: TRBJ2-5
clone_size: .
cdr3_nt: TGTGCCAGCTCACCACGACAGGGGAGAGAGACCCAGTACTTC
cdr3_aa: CASSPRQGRETQYF

d_call: .
v_call: TRBV7-9
j_call: TRBJ2-3
clone_size: .
cdr3_nt: TGTGCCAGCAGCTTATCTGGTGACAGAGCCACAGATACGCAGTATTTT
cdr3_aa: CASSLSGDRATDTQYF

d_call: .
v_call: TRBV6-5
j_call: TRBJ1-2
clone_size: .
cdr3_nt: TGTGCCAGCAGTTACTCGGGAGCTTCTAACTATGGCTACACCTTC
cdr3_aa: CASSYSGASNYGYTF

d_call: .
v_call: TRBV15
j_call: TRBJ1-4
clone_size: .
cdr3_nt: TGTGCCACCAGCAGAGTTCTTGGTCTCGGGGCAACTAATGAAAAACTGTTTTTT
cdr3_aa: CATSRVLGLGATNEKLFF

d_call: TRBD1
v_call: TRBV27
j_call: TRBJ1-1
clone_size: .
cdr3_nt: TGTGCCAGCAGTCCCGGGACAGGTACGAACACTGAAGCTTTCTTT
cdr3_aa: CASSPGTGTNTEAFF

d_call: .
v_call: TRBV6-4
j_call: TRBJ1-2
clone_size: .
cdr3_nt: TGTGCCAGCAGTCCGGGGGGGCTCGTTGGCTACACCTTC
cdr3_aa: CASSPGGLVGYTF

d_call: TRBD2
v_call: TRBV7-6
j_call: TRBJ2-3
clone_size: .
cdr3_nt: TGTGCCAGCAGCTCGGGAATAGGGACTAGCGGGAGGATTAAAACAGATACGCAGTATTTT
cdr3_aa: CASSSGIGTSGRIKTDTQYF

d_call: .
v_call: TRBV7-2
j_call: TRBJ1-2
clone_size: .
cdr3_nt: TGTGCCAGCACCGAGGGGGGGGGCAATAACTATGGCTACACCTTC
cdr3_aa: CASTEGGGNNYGYTF

d_call: .
v_call: TRBV14
j_call: TRBJ2-1
clone_size: .
cdr3_nt: TGTGCCAGCAGCCAAGCGGTGGCGGGTGAGCAGTTCTTC
cdr3_aa: CASSQAVAGEQFF

d_call: .
v_call: TRBV27
j_call: TRBJ2-3
clone_size: .
cdr3_nt: TGTGCCGCCACCCGGCAGGGCACAGATACGCAGTATTTT
cdr3_aa: CAATRQGTDTQYF

d_call: .
v_call: TRBV18
j_call: TRBJ2-1
clone_size: .
cdr3_nt: TGTGCCAGCTCACGGAGGGAGGATCGGAAAAATGAGCAGTTCTTC
cdr3_aa: CASSRREDRKNEQFF